This paragraph covers one TCR beta chain sequence. This record belongs to a study of blood T cell repertoires in COVID-19. Sequenced by immunoSEQ multiplex PCR; TCRdb stores in-frame clones only, minus some. Among approximately 400,000 clones, roughly four fifths were seen once, and the ten largest hold about 5%. With V trimmed by 4 bases and J by 4 bases, 7 bases remained unmatched. The CDR3 is 15 residues long. Germline-derived CDR1 and CDR2 are SGHRS and YFSETQ. The chain links TRBV5-1 to TRBJ2-2; 7 bases map to TRBD1. The sequenced material came from PBMCs or T cells enriched from blood (not recorded which). This clonotype originated in a woman between 50 and 59 years old who had recovered from COVID-19. DNA for the CDR3: TGCGCCAGCAGCCTTAGGACAGGATCCACCGGGGAGCTGTTTTTT. Protein sequence: CASSLRTGSTGELFF.